Following are 31 T cell receptor beta chains from one sample sequenced in a study of T cell responses to AZD1222 COVID-19 vaccine. Using immunoSEQ multiplex PCR, the repertoire was profiled, and TCRdb retains in-frame clones only, with some absent. The data show about 54,000 clones, with more than 70% seen just once and 13% to 15% held by the top ten. The material was peripheral blood, obtained 28 days after the second AZD1222 dose. The receptor set was obtained from an adult who received the AZD1222 COVID-19 vaccine.

The chain carries TRBV7-8 and TRBJ1-5; D is perhaps TRBD1 (5 bases). V lost 4 bases and J 0 bases, leaving 10 bases between the germline ends. This CDR3 contains 15 residues. Per the germline V gene, CDR1 is SGHVS and CDR2 is FQNEAQ. Here the CDR3 DNA reads TGTGCCAGCAGCTGGGGGAGGGCTAGCAATCAGCCCCAGCATTTT. Protein product: CASSWGRASNQPQHF.

This chain connects TRBV7-3 to TRBJ2-5, with 7 bases matching TRBD1. The CDR3 consists of 14 residues. J gave up 4 bases and V 5 bases, and 7 bases lay outside the gene matches. Per germline, CDR1 SGHTA and CDR2 FQGTGA. This CDR3 is CASSPRQGGETQYF. As DNA, the CDR3 is TGTGCCAGCAGCCCCAGACAGGGCGGAGAGACCCAGTACTTC.

The V and J genes are TRBV27 and TRBJ1-5, with TRBD1 matching 10 bases. This CDR3 is built from 20 residues. CDR1 is MNHEY and CDR2 is SMNVEV in the germline V gene (reference sequence). The junction had 15 bases not matched to a gene; V was cut back by 2 bases and J by 2 bases. CDR3 in DNA: TGTGCCAGCAGTTTAGGGAATGGACAGGGGGGGAAAAAACGCAATCAGCCCCAGCATTTT. This encodes CASSLGNGQGGKKRNQPQHF.

V usage is TRBV5-6 and J usage is TRBJ1-1; D remains ambiguous. This CDR3 region has 12 residues. Germline CDR1 reads SGHDT; CDR2 reads YYEEEE. V lost 1 base and J lost 5, with 6 bases in between. The CDR3 DNA reads TGTGCCAGCAGCTTGACGGGAACTGAAGCTTTCTTT. Translating it yields CASSLTGTEAFF.

The rearrangement joins TRBV24-1 to TRBJ2-5, with D hard to call. This CDR3 has 13 residues. CDR1 is KGHDR and CDR2 is SFDVKD in the germline V gene. With 3 bases removed from V and 1 base from J, the gap between germline ends came to 5 bases. CDR3 bases: TGTGCCACCAGTGATCCCGCCCAAGAGACCCAGTACTTC. Translation gives CATSDPAQETQYF.

The chain recombines TRBV9 with TRBJ2-1; 9 bases match TRBD1. The CDR3 consists of 15 residues. Trimming removed 0 bases from V and 7 bases from J; junction bases left unmatched: 5. Germline lookup yields CDR1 SGDLS and CDR2 YYNGEE. The CDR3 bases are TGTGCCAGCAGCGTAGAAGGACAGGGGTCTAATGAGCAGTTCTTC. It is translated as CASSVEGQGSNEQFF.

The chain links TRBV5-1 to TRBJ2-3; perhaps TRBD1 as D (5 bases). The CDR3 length is 14 residues. V dropped 0 bases and J dropped 3 bases, with 8 bases sitting between them. Germline lookup yields CDR1 SGHRS and CDR2 YFSETQ. CDR3 loop: CASSLVQGTDTQYF. The CDR3 nucleotides are TGCGCCAGCAGCTTGGTCCAGGGAACAGATACGCAGTATTTT.

This clone was picked up a small number of times. V usage is TRBV21-1 and J usage is TRBJ2-7; the table names TRBD1, a call not compared with the DNA. TRBV21-1 is designated a pseudogene. This CDR3 is 17 amino acids long. DNA of the CDR3: TGTGCCAGCAGCTCAATCTCCGGGACAGGGAAAACATACGAGCAGTACTTC. As protein: CASSSISGTGKTYEQYF.

This clone was detected once. CDR3 nucleotides: TGCGCCAGCAGCTTACCGGGACAGGGACTGGCGCAGTTCTTC. It is translated as CASSLPGQGLAQFF. The chain combines TRBV5-1 with TRBJ2-1, with 9 bases matching TRBD1. V was pared by 2 bases and J by 12 bases, with 9 bases of the junction left unmatched. CDR1 SGHRS and CDR2 YFSETQ come from the germline V gene. The CDR3 is 14 amino acids. Filled out from reference TRBV5-1 and TRBJ2-1, the complete variable domain reads KAGVTQTPRYLIKTRGQQVTLSCSPISGHRSVSWYQQTPGQGLQFLFEYFSETQRNKGNFPGRFSGRQFSNSRSEMNVSTLELGDSALYLCASSLPGQGLAQFFGPGTRLTVL.

There are a few counts of this clone. The rearrangement links TRBV6-2 or TRBV6-3 to TRBJ2-1, with TRBD2 matching 10 bases. Germline V gene sequence: CDR1 MNHEY, CDR2 SVGEGT. The CDR3 loop spans 16 amino acids. The V gene end was trimmed by 5 bases and the J gene end by 6 bases; junction bases not matched to a gene: 10. CDR3 DNA sequence: TGTGCCAGCAGTGCCCATAGCGGGAGGAGGAGCAATGAGCAGTTCTTC. Encoded protein: CASSAHSGRRSNEQFF.

The chain has TRBV7-2 and TRBJ2-4; 9 positions match TRBD1. The CDR3 has 15 residues. CDR1 and CDR2 (germline): SGHTA, FQGNSA. The V segment lost 4 bases and the J segment 8 bases; nucleotides outside the gene matches: 9. CDR3: CASSYARGQGDIQYF. CDR3 in DNA: TGTGCCAGCAGCTACGCCAGGGGACAGGGAGACATTCAGTACTTC.

The rearrangement joins TRBV30 to TRBJ1-5; the D gene is possibly TRBD1 (5 bases). The CDR3 is 13 residues long. CDR1 and CDR2 from the germline V gene are GTSNPN and SVGIG (reference sequence). V lost 0 bases and J 4 bases, leaving 7 bases between the germline ends. The CDR3 DNA follows: TGTGCCTGGAGTGTGGCAGGGAATCAGCCCCAGCATTTT. It specifies CAWSVAGNQPQHF.

The chain uses TRBV6-1 and TRBJ2-3; no reliable D call. Germline values: CDR1 MNHNS, CDR2 SASEGT. This CDR3 comprises 14 residues. V was clipped by 0 bases and J by 2 bases, with 6 bases between them. CDR3 DNA sequence: TGTGCCAGCAGTGAAGCGGGAATCACAGATACGCAGTATTTT. As protein: CASSEAGITDTQYF.

The V call is TRBV29-1, the J call TRBJ2-1; 9 bases line up with TRBD2. V lost 7 bases, J lost 8 bases, and 12 bases stayed unmatched. The CDR3 covers 14 residues. Germline-derived CDR1 and CDR2 are SQVTM and ANQGSEA. In DNA form, the CDR3 reads TGCAGCGGCGAGCGGGAGGCAGCTTTTGATGAGCAGTTCTTC. It translates to CSGEREAAFDEQFF.

As regards this clone: This specimen includes other DNA sequences encoding the same CDR3. The rearrangement uses TRBV7-8 and TRBJ2-1, with a tentative D call TRBD2 (5 bases). The V end lost 1 base, the J end lost 0 bases, and 7 bases lay between the germline ends. Germline CDR1 is SGHVS and CDR2 is FQNEAQ. This CDR3 is 15 amino acids long. CDR3 sequence: CASSLVGSSYNEQFF. CDR3 in DNA: TGTGCCAGCAGCTTAGTGGGGAGCTCCTACAATGAGCAGTTCTTC.

This chain uses TRBV12-3 or TRBV12-4 with TRBJ1-1; D is ambiguous. V lost 8 bases and J 1 base, leaving 11 bases between the germline ends. CDR3 length: 13 amino acids. For the CDR3, the DNA is TGTGCCAGCTCGATTCAGCGGAACACTGAAGCTTTCTTT. Translated: CASSIQRNTEAFF.

The chain uses TRBV4-2 and TRBJ2-7; 13 bases line up with TRBD2. The CDR3 contains 16 residues. The V segment lost 0 bases and the J segment 6 bases; nucleotides outside the gene matches: 5. Germline V CDR1 and CDR2: LGHNA, YNFKEQ. The CDR3 region is CASSQEGGLAGVEQYF. As DNA, the CDR3 is TGTGCCAGCAGCCAAGAGGGAGGACTAGCGGGAGTCGAGCAGTACTTC.

The V gene is TRBV7-2, the J gene TRBJ2-7; 12 bases fit TRBD2. V gave up 5 bases and J gave up 0 bases; unmatched junction bases: 2. CDR1 SGHTA and CDR2 FQGNSA come from the germline V gene. This CDR3 contains 15 residues. The CDR3 coding sequence is TGTGCCAGCAGCATACTAGCGGGAGGCTCCTACGAGCAGTACTTC. Amino acids: CASSILAGGSYEQYF.

The V gene is TRBV20-1, the J gene TRBJ2-7; D call uncertain. Germline V gives CDR1 DFQATT, CDR2 SNEGSKA (reference sequence). The CDR3 consists of 13 residues. V lost 3 bases to trimming and J lost 12 bases, with 21 bases between them. CDR3 sequence reads: CSASLLRGTLLYF. CDR3 nucleotide sequence: TGCAGTGCTAGTCTTCTAAGAGGTACTCTTTTGTACTTC.

The chain carries TRBV24-1 and TRBJ1-3; D remains unclear. V lost 1 base and J lost 4, with 7 bases in between. Per germline, CDR1 KGHDR and CDR2 SFDVKD. This CDR3 is built from 14 residues. The CDR3 protein is CATSDFDNGNTIYF. CDR3 DNA sequence: TGTGCCACCAGTGATTTTGACAACGGAAACACCATATATTTT.

The chain combines TRBV6-2 or TRBV6-3 with TRBJ2-5, with a possible D match to TRBD2 (5 bases). The CDR3 consists of 15 residues. Germline CDR1 and CDR2: MNHEY and SVGEGT. Trimming pared 5 bases from V and 5 bases from J, leaving 18 bases between. CDR3 in amino acids: CASSRTAGSVETQYF. CDR3 bases: TGTGCCAGCAGTAGGACTGCGGGTTCTGTGGAGACCCAGTACTTC.

V usage is TRBV3-1 (or the pseudogene TRBV3-2) and J usage is TRBJ1-1; maybe TRBD1 (5 bases). The CDR3 extends over 13 amino acids. The germline CDR1 and CDR2 sequences are LGHDT and YNNKEL (reference sequence). V was trimmed by 5 bases and J by 11 bases, leaving 18 bases between them. CDR3 amino acids: CASSVRGPPTAFF. The CDR3 bases are TGTGCCAGCAGCGTTCGGGGACCACCAACGGCTTTCTTT.

The rearrangement uses TRBV6-5 and TRBJ2-7; the D is unclear. The CDR3 length is 15 residues. Trimming removed 8 bases from V and 2 bases from J, with 19 bases in between. CDR1 and CDR2 (germline): MNHEY, SVGAGI. The CDR3 sequence: CASGVSTRPPYEQYF. The CDR3, as DNA: TGTGCCAGCGGAGTTTCGACGCGACCCCCCTACGAGCAGTACTTC.

The chain employs TRBV18 and TRBJ1-1; D is undetermined. The CDR3 consists of 13 residues. V was cut by 4 bases and J by 4 bases, with 10 bases left in between. The V gene's germline CDR1 is KGHSH and CDR2 LQKENI. The CDR3 sequence is CASSLYDGTEAFF. CDR3 sequence (DNA): TGTGCCAGCTCACTTTACGACGGCACTGAAGCTTTCTTT.

The chain links TRBV29-1 to TRBJ1-1; TRBD1 aligns across 8 bases. The CDR3 contains 13 residues. The V and J ends lost 6 bases and 2 bases, in that order; junction bases with no gene match: 5. The germline gives CDR1 SQVTM, CDR2 ANQGSEA. The CDR3 DNA is TGCAGCGTGAGGGACAGGAGTAACACTGAAGCTTTCTTT. Translated: CSVRDRSNTEAFF.

The V and J genes are TRBV7-8 and TRBJ2-2, with TRBD2 identical over 12 bases. V lost 4 bases, J lost 3 bases, and 3 bases stayed unmatched. CDR3 length: 16 residues. CDR1 and CDR2 from the germline V gene are SGHVS and FQNEAQ. The CDR3 spells CASSSLAGGDTGELFF. The CDR3 coding sequence is TGTGCCAGCAGCTCCCTAGCGGGAGGGGACACCGGGGAGCTGTTTTTT.

This chain uses TRBV6-1 with TRBJ2-5, with a tentative D call TRBD2 (6 bases). Germline CDR1 is MNHNS and CDR2 is SASEGT. The V gene lost 4 bases and the J gene lost 3 bases, with 18 bases spanning the gap. The CDR3 totals 16 residues. In nucleotides, the CDR3 is TGTGCCAGCAGTGGGGGGGTAGGGGCGATAGAAGAGACCCAGTACTTC. Translating it yields CASSGGVGAIEETQYF.

The chain links TRBV6-5 to TRBJ2-7, with TRBD2 matching 7 bases. V lost 2 bases to trimming and J lost 2 bases; unmatched junction nucleotides: 3. The CDR3 spans 14 residues. Germline V gene sequence: CDR1 MNHEY, CDR2 SVGAGI. The CDR3 DNA follows: TGTGCCAGCAGTTACGATCTAGCGGCCTACGAGCAGTACTTC. This codes for CASSYDLAAYEQYF.

The V and J genes are TRBV10-3 and TRBJ2-3; 7 bases fit TRBD2. Trimming at V came to 6 bases and at J to 4 bases, leaving 4 bases not matched to a gene. Germline loops: CDR1 ENHRY, CDR2 SYGVKD. The CDR3 is 13 amino acids. CDR3 in amino acids: CAISVRGADTQYF. CDR3 sequence (DNA): TGTGCCATCAGCGTCCGGGGGGCAGATACGCAGTATTTT.

V and J are TRBV9 and TRBJ2-1; D may correspond to TRBD1 or TRBD2 (5 bases each). CDR1 SGDLS and CDR2 YYNGEE come from the germline V gene. Trimming took 2 bases from V and 11 from J, leaving 11 bases between them. This CDR3 spans 12 amino acids. CDR3 sequence: CASSVGDHKQFF. Here the CDR3 DNA reads TGTGCCAGCAGCGTCGGGGACCATAAGCAGTTCTTC.

The V gene is TRBV20-1, the J gene TRBJ2-7, with D hard to call. The length of the CDR3 is 11 residues. Germline V gene data show CDR1 as DFQATT and CDR2 as SNEGSKA (reference sequence). V was clipped by 3 bases and J by 5 bases, with 8 bases between them. CDR3 protein: CSASGLHEQYF. Written as DNA, the CDR3 is TGCAGTGCTAGTGGTCTACACGAGCAGTACTTC.